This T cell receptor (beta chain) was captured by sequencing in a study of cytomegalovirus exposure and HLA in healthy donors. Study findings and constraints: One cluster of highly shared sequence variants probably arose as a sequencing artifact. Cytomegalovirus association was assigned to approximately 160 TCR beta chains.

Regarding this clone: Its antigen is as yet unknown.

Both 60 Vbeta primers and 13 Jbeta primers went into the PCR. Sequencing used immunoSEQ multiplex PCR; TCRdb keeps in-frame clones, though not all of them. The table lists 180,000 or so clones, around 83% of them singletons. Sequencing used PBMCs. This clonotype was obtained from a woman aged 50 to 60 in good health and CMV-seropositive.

The CDR3 here is CASSLETGGLNTEAFF. As DNA, the CDR3 is TGTGCCAGCAGCTTAGAGACAGGGGGTTTGAACACTGAAGCTTTCTTT. The chain is built from TRBV11-2 and TRBJ1-1; 9 bases align to TRBD1. The junction had 2 bases not matched to a gene; V was cut back by 0 bases and J by 0 bases. The CDR3 spans 16 residues. Looked up from germline, CDR1 is SGHAT and CDR2 is FQNNGV.